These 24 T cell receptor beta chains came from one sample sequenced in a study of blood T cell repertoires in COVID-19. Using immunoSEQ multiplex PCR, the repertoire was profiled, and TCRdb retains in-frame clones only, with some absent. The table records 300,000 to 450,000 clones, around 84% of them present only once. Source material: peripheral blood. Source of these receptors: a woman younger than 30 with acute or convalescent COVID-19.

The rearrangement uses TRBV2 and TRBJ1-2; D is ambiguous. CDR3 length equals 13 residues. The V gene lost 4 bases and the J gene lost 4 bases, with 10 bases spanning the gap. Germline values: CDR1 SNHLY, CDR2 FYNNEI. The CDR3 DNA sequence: TGTGCCAGCAGTGGAGACACCTCCTATGGCTACACCTTC. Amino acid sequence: CASSGDTSYGYTF.

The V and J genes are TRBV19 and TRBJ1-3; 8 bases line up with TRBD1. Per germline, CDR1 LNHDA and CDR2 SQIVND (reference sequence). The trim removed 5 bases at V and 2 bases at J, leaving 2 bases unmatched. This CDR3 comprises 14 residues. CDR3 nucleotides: TGTGCCAGTAGTTTGACAGGGGCTGGAAACACCATATATTTT. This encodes CASSLTGAGNTIYF.

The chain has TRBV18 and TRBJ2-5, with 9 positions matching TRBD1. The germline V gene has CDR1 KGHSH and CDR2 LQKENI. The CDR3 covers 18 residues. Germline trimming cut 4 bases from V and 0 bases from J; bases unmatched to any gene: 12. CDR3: CASSLENTGTGYQETQYF. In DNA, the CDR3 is TGTGCCAGCTCACTGGAAAATACCGGGACAGGGTACCAAGAGACCCAGTACTTC. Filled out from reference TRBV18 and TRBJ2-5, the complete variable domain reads NAGVMQNPRHLVRRRGQEARLRCSPMKGHSHVYWYRQLPEEGLKFMVYLQKENIIDESGMPKERFSAEFPKEGPSILRIQQVVRGDSAAYFCASSLENTGTGYQETQYFGPGTRLLVL.

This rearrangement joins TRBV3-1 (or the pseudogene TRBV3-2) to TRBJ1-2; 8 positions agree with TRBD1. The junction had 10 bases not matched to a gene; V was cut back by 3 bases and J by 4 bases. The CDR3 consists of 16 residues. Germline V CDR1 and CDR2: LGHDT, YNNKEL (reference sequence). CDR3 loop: CASSQLDRDWAYGYTF. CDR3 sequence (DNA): TGTGCCAGCAGCCAGCTGGACAGGGATTGGGCCTATGGCTACACCTTC.

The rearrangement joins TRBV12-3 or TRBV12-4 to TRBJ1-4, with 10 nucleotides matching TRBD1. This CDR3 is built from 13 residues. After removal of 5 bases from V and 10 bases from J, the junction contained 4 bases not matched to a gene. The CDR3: CASSLGQGTKLFF. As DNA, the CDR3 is TGTGCCAGCAGTCTGGGACAGGGGACAAAACTGTTTTTT.

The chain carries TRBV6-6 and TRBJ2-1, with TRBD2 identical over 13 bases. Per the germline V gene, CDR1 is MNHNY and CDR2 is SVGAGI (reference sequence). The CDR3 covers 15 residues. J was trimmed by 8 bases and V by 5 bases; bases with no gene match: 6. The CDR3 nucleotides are TGTGCCAGCAGTGCGACTAGCGGGAGGTCCCATGAGCAGTTCTTC. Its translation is CASSATSGRSHEQFF.

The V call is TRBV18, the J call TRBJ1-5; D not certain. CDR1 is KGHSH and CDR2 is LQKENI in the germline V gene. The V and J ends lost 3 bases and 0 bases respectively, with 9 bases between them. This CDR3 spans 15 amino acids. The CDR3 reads CASSPAHNSNQPQHF. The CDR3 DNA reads TGTGCCAGCTCACCGGCACATAATAGCAATCAGCCCCAGCATTTT.

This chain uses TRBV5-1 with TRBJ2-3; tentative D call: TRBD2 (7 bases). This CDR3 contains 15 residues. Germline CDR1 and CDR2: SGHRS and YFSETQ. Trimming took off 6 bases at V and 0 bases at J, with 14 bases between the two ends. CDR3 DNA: TGCGCCAGCATATCGGGGGGCCAAAGCACAGATACGCAGTATTTT. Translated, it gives CASISGGQSTDTQYF. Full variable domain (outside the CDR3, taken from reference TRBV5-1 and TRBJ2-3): KAGVTQTPRYLIKTRGQQVTLSCSPISGHRSVSWYQQTPGQGLQFLFEYFSETQRNKGNFPGRFSGRQFSNSRSEMNVSTLELGDSALYLCASISGGQSTDTQYFGPGTRLTVL.

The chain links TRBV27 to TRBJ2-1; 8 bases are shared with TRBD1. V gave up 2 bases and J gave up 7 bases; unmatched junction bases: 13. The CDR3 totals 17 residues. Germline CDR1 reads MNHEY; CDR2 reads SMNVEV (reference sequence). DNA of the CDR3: TGTGCCAGCAGTTTAGATTCCGGCAGGGGGCCTTGGAATGAGCAGTTCTTC. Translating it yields CASSLDSGRGPWNEQFF.

As DNA, the CDR3 is TGTGCCAGCAGCCAGGCTAGCTACGAGCAGTACTTC. Encoded protein: CASSQASYEQYF. This chain links TRBV14 with TRBJ2-7; D gene uncertain. Germline CDR1 and CDR2: SGHDN and FVKESK. V was pared by 3 bases and J by 3 bases, with 6 bases between. CDR3 length: 12 residues.

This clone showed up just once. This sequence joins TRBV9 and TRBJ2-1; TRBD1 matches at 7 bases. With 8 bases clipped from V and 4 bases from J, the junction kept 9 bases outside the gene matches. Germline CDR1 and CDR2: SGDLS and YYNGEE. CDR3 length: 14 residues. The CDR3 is CASQQTGSYNEQFF. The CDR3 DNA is TGTGCCAGTCAACAGACAGGGAGTTACAATGAGCAGTTCTTC.

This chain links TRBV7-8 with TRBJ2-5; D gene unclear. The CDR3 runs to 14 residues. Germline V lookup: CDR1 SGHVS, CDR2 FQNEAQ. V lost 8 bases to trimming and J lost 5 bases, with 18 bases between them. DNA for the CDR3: TGTGCCAGCTCCCGGGTTTCGGGTCACGAGACCCAGTACTTC. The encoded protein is CASSRVSGHETQYF.

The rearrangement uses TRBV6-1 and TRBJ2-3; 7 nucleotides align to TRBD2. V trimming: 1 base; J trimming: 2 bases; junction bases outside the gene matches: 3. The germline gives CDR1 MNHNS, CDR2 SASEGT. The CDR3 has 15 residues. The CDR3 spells CASSEGGGNTDTQYF. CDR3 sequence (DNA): TGTGCCAGCAGTGAAGGGGGGGGTAACACAGATACGCAGTATTTT.

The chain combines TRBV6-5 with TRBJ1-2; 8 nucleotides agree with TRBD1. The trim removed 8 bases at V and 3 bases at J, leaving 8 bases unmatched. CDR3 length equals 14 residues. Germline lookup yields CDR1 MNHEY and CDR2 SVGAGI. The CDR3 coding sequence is TGTGCCAGCGGCGGGACAGGAAACGACTATGGCTACACCTTC. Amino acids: CASGGTGNDYGYTF.

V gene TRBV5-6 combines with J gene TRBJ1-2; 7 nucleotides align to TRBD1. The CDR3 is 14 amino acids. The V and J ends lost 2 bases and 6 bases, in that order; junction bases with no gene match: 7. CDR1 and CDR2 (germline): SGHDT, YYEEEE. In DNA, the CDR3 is TGTGCCAGCAGCTTTAGACAGGGACGAAATGGCTACACCTTC. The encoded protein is CASSFRQGRNGYTF.

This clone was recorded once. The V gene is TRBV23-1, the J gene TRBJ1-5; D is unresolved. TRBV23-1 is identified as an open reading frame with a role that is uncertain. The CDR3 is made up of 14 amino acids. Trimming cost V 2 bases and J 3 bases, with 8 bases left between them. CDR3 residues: CASSQANSNQPQHF. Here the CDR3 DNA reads TGCGCCAGCAGTCAAGCGAATTCCAATCAGCCCCAGCATTTT.

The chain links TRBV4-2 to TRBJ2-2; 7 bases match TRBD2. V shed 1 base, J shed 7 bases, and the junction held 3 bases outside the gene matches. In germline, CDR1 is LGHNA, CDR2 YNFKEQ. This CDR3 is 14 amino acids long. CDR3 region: CASSQVRESGELFF. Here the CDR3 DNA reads TGTGCCAGCAGCCAAGTGCGGGAGAGCGGGGAGCTGTTTTTT.

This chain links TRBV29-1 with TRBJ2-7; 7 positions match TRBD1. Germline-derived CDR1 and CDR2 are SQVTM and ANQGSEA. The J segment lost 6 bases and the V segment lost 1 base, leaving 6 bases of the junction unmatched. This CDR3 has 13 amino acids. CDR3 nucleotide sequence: TGCAGCGTTGAAGCTTGGCCAGGGGGCGAGCAGTACTTC. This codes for CSVEAWPGGEQYF.

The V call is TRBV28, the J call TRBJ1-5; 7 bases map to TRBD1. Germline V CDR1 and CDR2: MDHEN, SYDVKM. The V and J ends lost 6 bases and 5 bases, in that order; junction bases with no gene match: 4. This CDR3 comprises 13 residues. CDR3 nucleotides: TGTGCCAGCAGGGGACAGTTAGATCAGCCCCAGCATTTT. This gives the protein CASRGQLDQPQHF.

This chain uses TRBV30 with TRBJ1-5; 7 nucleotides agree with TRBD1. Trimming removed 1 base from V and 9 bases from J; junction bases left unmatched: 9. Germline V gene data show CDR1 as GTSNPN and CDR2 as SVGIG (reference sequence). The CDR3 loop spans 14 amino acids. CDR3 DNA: TGTGCCTGGAGTGCGGGACAGCGGTCGGGGCCCCAGCATTTT. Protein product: CAWSAGQRSGPQHF.

In DNA form, the CDR3 reads TGCGCCAGCAGTCTGTGGAACAGGGCGTTTCAGCCCCAGCATTTT. It specifies CASSLWNRAFQPQHF. The rearrangement joins TRBV10-2 to TRBJ1-5; a weak D match, TRBD1 (6 bases). Germline V gene data show CDR1 as WSHSY and CDR2 as SAAADI. The CDR3 runs to 15 residues. Trimming took off 5 bases at V and 6 bases at J, with 17 bases between the two ends.

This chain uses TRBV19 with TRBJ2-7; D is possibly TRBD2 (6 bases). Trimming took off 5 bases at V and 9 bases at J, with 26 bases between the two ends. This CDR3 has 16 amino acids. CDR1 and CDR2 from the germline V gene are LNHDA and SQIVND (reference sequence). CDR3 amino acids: CASSYSGTGLNPRQYF. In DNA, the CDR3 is TGTGCCAGTAGTTATTCCGGTACCGGACTAAACCCGCGGCAGTACTTC.

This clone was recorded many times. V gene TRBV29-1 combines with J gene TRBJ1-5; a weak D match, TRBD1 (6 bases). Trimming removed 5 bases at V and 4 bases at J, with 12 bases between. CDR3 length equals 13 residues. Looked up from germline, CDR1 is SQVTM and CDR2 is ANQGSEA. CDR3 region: CSVSDSENQPQHF. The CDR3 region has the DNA TGCAGCGTTTCGGACAGCGAGAATCAGCCCCAGCATTTT.

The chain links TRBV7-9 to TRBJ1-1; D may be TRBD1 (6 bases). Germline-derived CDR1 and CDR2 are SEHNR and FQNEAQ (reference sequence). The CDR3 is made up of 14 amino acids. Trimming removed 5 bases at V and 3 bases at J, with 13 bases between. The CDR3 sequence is CASSPQGLHTEAFF. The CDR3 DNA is TGTGCCAGCAGCCCCCAGGGGTTGCACACTGAAGCTTTCTTT.